The entry below describes one T cell receptor (beta chain). Attachment of unique molecular identifiers to individual cDNA molecules was performed. TCRdb ran MiXCR on the 5' RACE reads and lists one entry per CDR3 protein. The sample records some 76,000 distinct CDR3 sequences, approximately 14% being singletons. The CDR3 is 14 residues long. Trimming left V 4 bases short and J 0 bases short, with 9 bases between. Germline-derived CDR1 and CDR2 are SNHLY and FYNNEI. This specimen comes from a study of early T cells in non-severe SARS-CoV-2 infection. Study as a whole: From unsorted whole blood, bulk RNA was sequenced, and the chains remained unpaired.

This receptor was identified in an adult who was a healthcare worker with PCR-confirmed SARS-CoV-2 infection or an uninfected control (not recorded which). Sequenced: whole blood. The chain combines TRBV2 with TRBJ1-1; D perhaps matches TRBD1 (5 bases). The CDR3 DNA follows: TGTGCCAGCAGTGGGGGACGGATGAACACTGAAGCTTTCTTT. It translates to CASSGGRMNTEAFF.